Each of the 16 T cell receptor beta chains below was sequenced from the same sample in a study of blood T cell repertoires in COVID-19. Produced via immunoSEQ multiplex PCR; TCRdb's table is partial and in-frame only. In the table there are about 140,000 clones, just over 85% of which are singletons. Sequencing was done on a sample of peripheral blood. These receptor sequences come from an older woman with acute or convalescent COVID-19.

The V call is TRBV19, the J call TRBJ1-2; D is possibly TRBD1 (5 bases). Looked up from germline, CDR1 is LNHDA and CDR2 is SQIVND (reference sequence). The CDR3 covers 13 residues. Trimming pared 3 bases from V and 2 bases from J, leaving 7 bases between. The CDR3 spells CASSMGQNYGYTF. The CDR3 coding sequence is TGTGCCAGTAGTATGGGGCAGAACTATGGCTACACCTTC.

CDR3 region: CAISEYRAGVVTDTQYF. The CDR3 nucleotides are TGTGCCATCAGTGAGTACAGAGCGGGGGTGGTCACAGATACGCAGTATTTT. V gene TRBV10-3 combines with J gene TRBJ2-3, with 8 positions matching TRBD2. J was trimmed by 2 bases and V by 1 base; bases with no gene match: 8. Germline CDR1 reads ENHRY; CDR2 reads SYGVKD. This CDR3 contains 17 residues.

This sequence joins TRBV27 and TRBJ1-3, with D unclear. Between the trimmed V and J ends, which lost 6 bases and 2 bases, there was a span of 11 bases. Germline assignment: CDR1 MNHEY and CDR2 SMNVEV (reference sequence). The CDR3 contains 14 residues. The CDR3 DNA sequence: TGTGCCAGCAGCCCCGGAGGGACTGGAAACACCATATATTTT. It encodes CASSPGGTGNTIYF.

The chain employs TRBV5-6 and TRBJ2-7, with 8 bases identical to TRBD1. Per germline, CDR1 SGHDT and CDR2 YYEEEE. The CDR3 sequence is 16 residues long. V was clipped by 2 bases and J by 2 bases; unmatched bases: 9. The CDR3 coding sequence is TGTGCCAGCAGCTTACCCGGGACAGGAGCCCCCTACGAGCAGTACTTC. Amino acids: CASSLPGTGAPYEQYF.

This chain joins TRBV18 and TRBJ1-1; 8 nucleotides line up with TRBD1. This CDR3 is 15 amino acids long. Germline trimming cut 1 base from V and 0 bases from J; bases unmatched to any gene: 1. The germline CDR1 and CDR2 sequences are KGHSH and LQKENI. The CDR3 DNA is TGTGCCAGCTCACCACAGACAGGGGTGAACACTGAAGCTTTCTTT. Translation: CASSPQTGVNTEAFF.

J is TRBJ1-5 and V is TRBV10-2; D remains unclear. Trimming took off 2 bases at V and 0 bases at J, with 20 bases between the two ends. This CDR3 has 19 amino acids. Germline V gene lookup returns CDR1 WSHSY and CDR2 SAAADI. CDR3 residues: CASSEGGGRGFYSNQPQHF. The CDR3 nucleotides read TGCGCCAGCAGTGAGGGTGGCGGCAGAGGGTTTTATAGCAATCAGCCCCAGCATTTT.

The DNA of the CDR3 is TGTGCCAGCAGCAAAGGGGTACAGGGCTCCTACAATGAGCAGTTCTTC. Protein sequence: CASSKGVQGSYNEQFF. The chain joins TRBV21-1 to TRBJ2-1; TRBD1 is the table's D call and was not checked against the DNA. TRBV21-1 is given as a pseudogene. The CDR3 has 16 amino acids.

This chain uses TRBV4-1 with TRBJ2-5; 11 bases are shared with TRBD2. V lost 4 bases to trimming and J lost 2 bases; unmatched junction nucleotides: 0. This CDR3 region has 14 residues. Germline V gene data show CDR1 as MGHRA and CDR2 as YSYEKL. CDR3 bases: TGCGCCAGCAGCCGACTAGCGGGACAAGAGACCCAGTACTTC. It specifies CASSRLAGQETQYF.

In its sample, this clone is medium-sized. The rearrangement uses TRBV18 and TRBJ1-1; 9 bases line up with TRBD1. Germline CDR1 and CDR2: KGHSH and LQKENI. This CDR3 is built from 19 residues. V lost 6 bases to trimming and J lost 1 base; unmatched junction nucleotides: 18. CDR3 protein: CASSVTRGQGGTSNTEAFF. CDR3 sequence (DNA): TGTGCCAGCTCGGTAACGCGGGGACAGGGAGGTACTTCGAACACTGAAGCTTTCTTT.

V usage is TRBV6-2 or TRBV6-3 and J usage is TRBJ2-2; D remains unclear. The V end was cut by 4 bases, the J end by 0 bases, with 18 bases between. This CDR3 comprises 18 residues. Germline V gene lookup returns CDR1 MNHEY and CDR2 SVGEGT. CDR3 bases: TGTGCCAGCAGTTTCCCGTCAAGCCTCTCAACGAACACCGGGGAGCTGTTTTTT. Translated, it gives CASSFPSSLSTNTGELFF.

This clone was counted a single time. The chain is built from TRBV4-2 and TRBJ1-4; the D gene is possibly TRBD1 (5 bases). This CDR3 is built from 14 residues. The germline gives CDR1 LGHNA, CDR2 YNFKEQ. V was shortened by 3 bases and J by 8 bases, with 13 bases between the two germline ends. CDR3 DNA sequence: TGTGCCAGCAGCCATGGGCAGGGTGGGGAAAAACTGTTTTTT. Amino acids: CASSHGQGGEKLFF.

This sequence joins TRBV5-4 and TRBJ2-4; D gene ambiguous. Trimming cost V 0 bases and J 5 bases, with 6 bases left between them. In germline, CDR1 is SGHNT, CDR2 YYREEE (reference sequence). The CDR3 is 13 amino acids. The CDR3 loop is CASSLATENIQYF. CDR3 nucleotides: TGTGCCAGCAGCTTGGCTACAGAAAACATTCAGTACTTC.

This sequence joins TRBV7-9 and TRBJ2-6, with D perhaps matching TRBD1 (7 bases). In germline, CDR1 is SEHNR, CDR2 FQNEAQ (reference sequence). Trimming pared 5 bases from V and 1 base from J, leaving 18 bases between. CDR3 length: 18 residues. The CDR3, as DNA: TGTGCCAGCAGCCCATCAGGGGGGTTGGCGTCTGGGGCCAACGTCCTGACTTTC. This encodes CASSPSGGLASGANVLTF.

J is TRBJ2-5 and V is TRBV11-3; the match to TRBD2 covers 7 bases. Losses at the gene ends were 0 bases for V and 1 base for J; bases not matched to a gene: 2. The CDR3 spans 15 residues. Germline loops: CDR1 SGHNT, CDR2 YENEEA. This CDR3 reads CASSLEGGGQETQYF. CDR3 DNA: TGTGCCAGCAGCTTAGAAGGCGGGGGCCAAGAGACCCAGTACTTC.

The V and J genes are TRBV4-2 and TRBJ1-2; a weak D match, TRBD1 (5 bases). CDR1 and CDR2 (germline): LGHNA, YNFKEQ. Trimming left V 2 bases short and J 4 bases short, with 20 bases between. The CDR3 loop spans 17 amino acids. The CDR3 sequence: CASSQITQGANSYGYTF. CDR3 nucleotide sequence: TGTGCCAGCAGCCAAATCACGCAAGGGGCTAACTCCTATGGCTACACCTTC.

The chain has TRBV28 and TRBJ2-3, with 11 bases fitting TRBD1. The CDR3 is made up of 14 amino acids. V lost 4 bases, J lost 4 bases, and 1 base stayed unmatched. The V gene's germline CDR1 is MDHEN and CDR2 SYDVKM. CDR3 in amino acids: CASSWGQGADTQYF. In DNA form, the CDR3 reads TGTGCCAGCAGTTGGGGACAGGGGGCAGATACGCAGTATTTT.